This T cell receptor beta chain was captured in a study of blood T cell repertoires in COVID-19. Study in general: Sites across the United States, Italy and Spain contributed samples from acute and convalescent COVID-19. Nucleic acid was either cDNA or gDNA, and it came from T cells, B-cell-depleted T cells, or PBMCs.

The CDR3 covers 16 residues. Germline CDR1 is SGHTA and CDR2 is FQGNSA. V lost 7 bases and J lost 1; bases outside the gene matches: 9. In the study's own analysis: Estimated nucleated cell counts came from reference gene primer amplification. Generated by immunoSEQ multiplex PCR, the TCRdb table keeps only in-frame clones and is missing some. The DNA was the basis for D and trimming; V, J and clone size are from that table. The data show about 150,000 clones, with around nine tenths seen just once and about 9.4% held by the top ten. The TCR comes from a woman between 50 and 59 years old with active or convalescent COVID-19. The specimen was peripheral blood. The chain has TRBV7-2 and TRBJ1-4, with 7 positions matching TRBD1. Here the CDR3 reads CASTYGTDQTNEKLFF. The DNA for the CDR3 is TGTGCCAGCACCTATGGGACAGACCAAACTAATGAAAAACTGTTTTTT.